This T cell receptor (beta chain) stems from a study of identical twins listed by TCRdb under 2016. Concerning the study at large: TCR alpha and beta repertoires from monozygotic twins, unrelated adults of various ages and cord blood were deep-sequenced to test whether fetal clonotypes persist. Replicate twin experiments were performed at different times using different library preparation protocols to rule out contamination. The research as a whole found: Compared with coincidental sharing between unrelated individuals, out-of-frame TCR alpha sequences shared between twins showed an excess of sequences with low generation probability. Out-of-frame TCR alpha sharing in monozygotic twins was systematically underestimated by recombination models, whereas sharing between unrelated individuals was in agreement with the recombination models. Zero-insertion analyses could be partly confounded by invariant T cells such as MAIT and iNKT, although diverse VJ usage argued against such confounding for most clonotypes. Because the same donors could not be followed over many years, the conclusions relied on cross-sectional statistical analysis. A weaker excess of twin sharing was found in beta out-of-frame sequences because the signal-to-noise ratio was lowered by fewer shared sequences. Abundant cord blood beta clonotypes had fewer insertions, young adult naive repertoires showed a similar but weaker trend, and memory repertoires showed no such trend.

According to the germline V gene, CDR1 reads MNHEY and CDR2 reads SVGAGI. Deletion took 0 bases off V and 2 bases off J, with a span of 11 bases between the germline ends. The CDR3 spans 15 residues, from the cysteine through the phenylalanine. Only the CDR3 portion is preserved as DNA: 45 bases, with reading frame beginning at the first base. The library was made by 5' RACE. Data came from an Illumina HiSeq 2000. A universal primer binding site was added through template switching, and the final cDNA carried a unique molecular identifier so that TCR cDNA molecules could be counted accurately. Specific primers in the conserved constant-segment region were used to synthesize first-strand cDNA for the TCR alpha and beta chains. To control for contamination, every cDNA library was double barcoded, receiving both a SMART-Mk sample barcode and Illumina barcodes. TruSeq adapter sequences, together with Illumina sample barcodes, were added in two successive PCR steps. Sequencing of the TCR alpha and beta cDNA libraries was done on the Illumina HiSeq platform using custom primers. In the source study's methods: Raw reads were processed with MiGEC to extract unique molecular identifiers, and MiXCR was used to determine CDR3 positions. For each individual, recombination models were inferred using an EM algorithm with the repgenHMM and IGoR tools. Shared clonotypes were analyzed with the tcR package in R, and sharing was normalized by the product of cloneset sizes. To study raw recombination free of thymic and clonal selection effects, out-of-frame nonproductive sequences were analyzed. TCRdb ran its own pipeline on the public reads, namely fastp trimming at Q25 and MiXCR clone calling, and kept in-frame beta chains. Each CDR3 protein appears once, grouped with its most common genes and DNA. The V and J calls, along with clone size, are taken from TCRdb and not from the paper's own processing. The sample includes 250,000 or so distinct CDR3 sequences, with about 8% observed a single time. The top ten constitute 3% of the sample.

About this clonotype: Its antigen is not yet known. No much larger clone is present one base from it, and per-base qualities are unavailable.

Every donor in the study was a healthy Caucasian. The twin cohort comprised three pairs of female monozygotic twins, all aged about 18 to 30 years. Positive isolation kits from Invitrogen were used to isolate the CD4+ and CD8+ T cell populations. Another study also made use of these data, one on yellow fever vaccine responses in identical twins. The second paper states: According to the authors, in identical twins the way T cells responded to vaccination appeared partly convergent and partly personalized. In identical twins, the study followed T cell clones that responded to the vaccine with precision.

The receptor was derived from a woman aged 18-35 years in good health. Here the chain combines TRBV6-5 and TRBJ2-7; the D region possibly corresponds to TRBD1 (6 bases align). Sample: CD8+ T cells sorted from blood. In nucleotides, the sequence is TGTGCCAGCAGTTACTCGTCAGGGGACACCTACGAGCAGTACTTC. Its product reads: CASSYSSGDTYEQYF.